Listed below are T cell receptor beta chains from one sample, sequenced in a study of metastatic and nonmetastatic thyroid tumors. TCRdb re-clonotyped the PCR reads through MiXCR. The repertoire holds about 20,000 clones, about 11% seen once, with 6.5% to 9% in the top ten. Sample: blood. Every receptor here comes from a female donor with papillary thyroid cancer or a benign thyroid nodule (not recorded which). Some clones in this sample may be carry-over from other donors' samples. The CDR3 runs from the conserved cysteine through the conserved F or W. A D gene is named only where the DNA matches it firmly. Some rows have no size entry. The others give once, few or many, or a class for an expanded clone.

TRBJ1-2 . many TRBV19 CASSIGGESGYTF TGTGCCAGTAGTATTGGCGGGGAGTCTGGCTACACCTTC
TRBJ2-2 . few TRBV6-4 CASSDGGAGTGELFF TGTGCCAGCAGTGACGGCGGAGCTGGCACCGGGGAGCTGTTTTTT
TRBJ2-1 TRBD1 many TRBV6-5 CASSNTQGQGVGNEQFF TGTGCCAGCAGTAACACCCAGGGACAGGGAGTAGGCAATGAGCAGTTCTTC
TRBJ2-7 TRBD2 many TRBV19 CASSITAGGSYEQYF TGTGCCAGTAGTATCACGGCGGGAGGGTCCTACGAGCAGTACTTC
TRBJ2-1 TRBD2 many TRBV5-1 CASSTSSGREGEQFF TGCGCCAGCAGCACCTCTAGCGGGAGAGAGGGTGAGCAGTTCTTC
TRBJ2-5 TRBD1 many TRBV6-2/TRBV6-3 CASSPGTGWQETQYF TGTGCCAGCAGCCCGGGGACAGGGTGGCAAGAGACCCAGTACTTC
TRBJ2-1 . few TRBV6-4 CASSDSSVTYNEQFF TGTGCCAGCAGTGACTCTTCGGTTACATACAATGAGCAGTTCTTC
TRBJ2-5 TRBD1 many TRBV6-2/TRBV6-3 CASTYSTGGAETQYF TGTGCCAGCACGTACTCCACAGGGGGCGCAGAGACCCAGTACTTC
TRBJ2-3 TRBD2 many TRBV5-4 CASSLWREAGSDTQYF TGTGCCAGCAGCTTGTGGCGGGAGGCAGGTTCAGATACGCAGTATTTT
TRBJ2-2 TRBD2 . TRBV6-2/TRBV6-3 CASSYSGAASWDTGELFF TGTGCCAGCAGTTACAGCGGGGCGGCTAGCTGGGACACCGGGGAGCTGTTTTTT
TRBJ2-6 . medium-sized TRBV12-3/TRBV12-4 CASSRSSSGANVLTF TGTGCCAGCAGCCGAAGCTCTTCGGGGGCCAACGTCCTGACTTTC
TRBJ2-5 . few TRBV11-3 CASSPGQGRETQYF TGTGCCAGCAGCCCAGGCCAGGGACGGGAGACCCAGTACTTC
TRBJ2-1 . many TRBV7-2 CASSFDGVSYNEQFF TGTGCCAGCAGCTTCGATGGAGTGTCCTACAATGAGCAGTTCTTC
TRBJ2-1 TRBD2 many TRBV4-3 CASSQTNLAGTYRGNEQFF TGCGCCAGCAGCCAAACCAACTTAGCGGGAACTTACCGGGGCAATGAGCAGTTCTTC
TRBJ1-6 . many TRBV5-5 CASSSGTNRHNSPLHF TGTGCCAGCAGCTCGGGGACTAACCGGCATAATTCACCCCTCCACTTT
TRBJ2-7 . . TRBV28 CASSLESYEQYF TGTGCCAGCAGTCTCGAGTCGTACGAGCAGTACTTC
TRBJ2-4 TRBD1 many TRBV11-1 CASSLGWGQGAKNIQYF TGTGCCAGCAGCTTAGGGTGGGGACAGGGGGCCAAAAACATTCAGTACTTC
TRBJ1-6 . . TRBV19 CASSRRDNNSPLHF TGTGCCAGTAGTCGCCGGGACAACAATTCACCCCTCCACTTT
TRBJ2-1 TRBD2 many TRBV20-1 CSARGGSAGIDYNEQFF TGCAGTGCTAGAGGGGGGTCAGCGGGAATCGATTACAATGAGCAGTTCTTC
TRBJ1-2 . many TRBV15 CATSSREGSYGYTF TGTGCCACCAGCAGCAGAGAAGGGAGCTATGGCTACACCTTC
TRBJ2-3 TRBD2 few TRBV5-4 CASSLVSAGGVHTDTQYF TGTGCCAGCAGCTTGGTCTCTGCGGGAGGGGTCCACACAGATACGCAGTATTTT
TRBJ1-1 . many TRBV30 CAWSSREGTEAFF TGTGCCTGGAGTTCCAGGGAGGGCACTGAAGCTTTCTTT
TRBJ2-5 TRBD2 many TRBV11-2 CASSLRGIQETQYF TGTGCCAGCAGCTTGCGGGGGATCCAAGAGACCCAGTACTTC
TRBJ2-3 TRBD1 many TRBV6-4 CASSDSQGADTQYF TGTGCCAGCAGTGACTCACAGGGGGCAGATACGCAGTATTTT
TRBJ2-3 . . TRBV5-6 CASSYPGGPDTQYF TGTGCCAGCAGCTACCCTGGAGGCCCTGATACGCAGTATTTT
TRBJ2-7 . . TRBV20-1 CSARDLGASTYEQYF TGCAGTGCTAGAGATCTCGGGGCGTCCACCTACGAGCAGTACTTC
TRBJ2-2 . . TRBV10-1 CASPRGLVDTGELFF TGCGCCAGCCCGCGGGGCTTGGTGGACACCGGGGAGCTGTTTTTT
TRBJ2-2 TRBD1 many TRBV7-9 CASSLGTANTGELFF TGTGCCAGCAGCTTGGGGACAGCCAACACCGGGGAGCTGTTTTTT
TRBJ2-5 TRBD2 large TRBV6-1 CASNLLAGGGETQYF TGTGCCAGCAACCTACTAGCGGGAGGAGGTGAGACCCAGTACTTC
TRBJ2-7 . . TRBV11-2 CASSRHRQRRWGEQYF TGTGCCAGCAGCCGACACCGCCAGCGGCGTTGGGGCGAGCAGTACTTC
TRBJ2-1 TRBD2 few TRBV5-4 CASSSGLAGGLQFF TGTGCCAGCAGCTCCGGACTAGCGGGAGGCCTGCAGTTCTTC
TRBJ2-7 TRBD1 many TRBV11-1 CASSLGLGQGSHEQYF TGTGCCAGCAGCTTAGGGTTGGGACAGGGTAGCCACGAGCAGTACTTC
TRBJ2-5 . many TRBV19 CASSIGPWATQETQYF TGTGCCAGTAGTATAGGTCCTTGGGCCACTCAAGAGACCCAGTACTTC
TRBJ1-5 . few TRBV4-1 CTSSQVGGAAQHF TGCACCAGCAGCCAGGTTGGTGGGGCGGCCCAGCATTTT
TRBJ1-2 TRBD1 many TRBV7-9 CASGYRTGSYGYTF TGTGCCAGCGGCTACCGGACAGGGAGCTATGGCTACACCTTC
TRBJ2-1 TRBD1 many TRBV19 CASSSEPGQGGDEQFF TGTGCCAGTAGTTCCGAGCCGGGACAGGGCGGGGATGAGCAGTTCTTC
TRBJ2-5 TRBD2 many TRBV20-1 CSARARLAGGQRWKETQYF TGCAGTGCTAGAGCCAGACTAGCGGGAGGCCAGCGGTGGAAAGAGACCCAGTACTTC
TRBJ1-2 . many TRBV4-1 CASSQVQGFGYTF TGCGCCAGCAGCCAAGTACAGGGTTTTGGCTACACCTTC
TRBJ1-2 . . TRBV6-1 CASSPGNGYTF TGTGCCAGCAGTCCAGGGAATGGCTACACCTTC
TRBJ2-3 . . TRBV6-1 CASSESGAADTDTQYF TGTGCCAGCAGTGAATCGGGGGCAGCGGACACAGATACGCAGTATTTT
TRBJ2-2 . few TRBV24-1 CATGPNTGELFF TGTGCCACCGGACCGAACACCGGGGAGCTGTTTTTT
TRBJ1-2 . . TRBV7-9 CASSHLGPGNGYTF TGTGCCAGCAGCCACTTGGGGCCAGGCAATGGCTACACCTTC
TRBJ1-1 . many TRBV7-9 CASSLSVGTEAFF TGTGCCAGCAGCCTCTCGGTGGGCACTGAAGCTTTCTTT
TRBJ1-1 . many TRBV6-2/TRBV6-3 CASRTGRYTEAFF TGTGCCAGCCGTACAGGGCGGTACACTGAAGCTTTCTTT
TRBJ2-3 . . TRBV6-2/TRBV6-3 CASSYSTMWGGVDTQYF TGTGCCAGCAGTTACTCGACGATGTGGGGTGGGGTTGATACGCAGTATTTT
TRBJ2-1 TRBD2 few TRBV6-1 CASSENGGEYNEQFF TGTGCCAGCAGTGAAAACGGGGGGGAGTACAATGAGCAGTTCTTC
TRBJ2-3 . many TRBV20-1 CSAEATRGDTQYF TGCAGTGCTGAAGCGACGCGGGGAGATACGCAGTATTTT
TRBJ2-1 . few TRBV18 CASSPVTTNEQFF TGTGCCAGCTCACCAGTGACTACCAATGAGCAGTTCTTC
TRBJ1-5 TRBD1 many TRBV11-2 CASNPGTQGGGYSNQPQHF TGTGCCAGCAACCCCGGGACCCAGGGGGGGGGGTATAGCAATCAGCCCCAGCATTTT
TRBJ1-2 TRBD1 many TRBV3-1 CASSRGQGYGYTF TGTGCCAGCAGCCGCGGACAGGGGTATGGCTACACCTTC
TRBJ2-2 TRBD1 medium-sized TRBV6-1 CASSPGQGSPAGELFF TGTGCCAGCAGCCCGGGACAGGGGTCACCCGCCGGGGAGCTGTTTTTT
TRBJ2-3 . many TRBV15 CATSRDQGADTQYF TGTGCCACCAGCAGAGATCAAGGGGCGGATACGCAGTATTTT
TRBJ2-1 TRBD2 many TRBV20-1 CSASSGSIYNEQFF TGCAGTGCGTCTAGCGGGAGTATTTACAATGAGCAGTTCTTC